The sequence of this TCR beta chain was determined in a study of blood T cell repertoires in COVID-19. Study details: The origin of the acute and convalescent COVID-19 samples was the United States, Italy and Spain. Sources were T cells, B-cell-depleted T cells, or PBMCs; the material itself was cDNA or gDNA.

Original processing notes: Quantification of nucleated cells was approximated via reference gene primer amplification. The repertoire was sequenced with immunoSEQ multiplex PCR; TCRdb's copy has only in-frame clones and lacks some. Clone size and the V and J calls come from that table; the DNA yielded D and trimming. The sample has some 240,000 clones, around 84% seen once. The germline gives CDR1 MNHNY, CDR2 SVGAGI (reference sequence). The V end lost 5 bases, the J end lost 6 bases, and 25 bases lay between the germline ends. The CDR3 runs 18 residues. A PCR-confirmed or clinician-diagnosed COVID-19 case had contacted exposed participants within 2 weeks of entry.

The clonotype was recovered from a woman between 50 and 59 years old who had been exposed to COVID-19. Sequencing was carried out using PBMCs or T cells enriched from blood (not recorded which). The gene calls are TRBV6-6 and TRBJ2-2; no clear D gene. The CDR3 region has the DNA TGTGCCAGCAGTCCAACCAAGCTAGGCCTCCTAACGTCCGGGGAGCTGTTTTTT. Translation: CASSPTKLGLLTSGELFF.